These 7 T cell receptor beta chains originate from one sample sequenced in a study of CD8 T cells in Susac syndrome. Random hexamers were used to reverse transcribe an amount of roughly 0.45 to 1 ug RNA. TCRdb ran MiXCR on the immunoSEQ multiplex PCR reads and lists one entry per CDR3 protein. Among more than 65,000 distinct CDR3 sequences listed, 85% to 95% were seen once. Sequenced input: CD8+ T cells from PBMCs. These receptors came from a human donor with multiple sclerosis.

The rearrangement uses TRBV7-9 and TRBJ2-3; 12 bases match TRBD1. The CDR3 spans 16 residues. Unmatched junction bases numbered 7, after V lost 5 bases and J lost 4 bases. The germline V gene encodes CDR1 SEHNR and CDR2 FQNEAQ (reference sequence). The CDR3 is CASSHRDRGRPDTQYF. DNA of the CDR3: TGTGCCAGCAGCCACCGGGACAGGGGGCGCCCAGATACGCAGTATTTT.

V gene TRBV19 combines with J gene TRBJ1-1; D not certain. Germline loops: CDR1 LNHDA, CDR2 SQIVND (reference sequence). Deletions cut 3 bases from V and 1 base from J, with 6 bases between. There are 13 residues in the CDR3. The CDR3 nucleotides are TGTGCCAGTAGTATCAGCGCGAACACTGAAGCTTTCTTT. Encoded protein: CASSISANTEAFF.

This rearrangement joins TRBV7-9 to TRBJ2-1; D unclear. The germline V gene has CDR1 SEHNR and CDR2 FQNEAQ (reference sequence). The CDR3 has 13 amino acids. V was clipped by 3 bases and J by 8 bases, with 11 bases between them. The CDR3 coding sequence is TGTGCCAGCAGCTTTTTGTTAGGAGATGAGCAGTTCTTC. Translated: CASSFLLGDEQFF. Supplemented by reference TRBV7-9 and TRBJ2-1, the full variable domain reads DTGVSQNPRHKITKRGQNVTFRCDPISEHNRLYWYRQTLGQGPEFLTYFQNEAQLEKSRLLSDRFSAERPKGSFSTLEIQRTEQGDSAMYLCASSFLLGDEQFFGPGTRLTVL.

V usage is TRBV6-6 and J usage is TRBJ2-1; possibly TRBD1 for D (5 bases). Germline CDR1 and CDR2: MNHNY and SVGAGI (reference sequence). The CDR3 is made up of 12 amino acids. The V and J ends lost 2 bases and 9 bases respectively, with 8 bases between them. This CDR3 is CASSYDQGEQFF. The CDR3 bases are TGTGCCAGCAGTTACGACCAGGGTGAGCAGTTCTTC.

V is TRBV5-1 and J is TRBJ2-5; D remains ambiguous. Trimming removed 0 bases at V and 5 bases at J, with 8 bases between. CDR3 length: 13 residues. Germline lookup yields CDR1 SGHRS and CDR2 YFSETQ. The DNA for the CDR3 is TGCGCCAGCAGCTTGGGGGTCGGGGAGACCCAGTACTTC. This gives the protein CASSLGVGETQYF.

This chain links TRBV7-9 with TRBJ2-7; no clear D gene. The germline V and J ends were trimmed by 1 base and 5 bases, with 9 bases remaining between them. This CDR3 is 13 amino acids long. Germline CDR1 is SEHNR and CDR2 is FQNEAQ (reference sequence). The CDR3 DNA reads TGTGCCAGCAGCTTAGGCGCGGCCAACGAGCAGTACTTC. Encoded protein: CASSLGAANEQYF.

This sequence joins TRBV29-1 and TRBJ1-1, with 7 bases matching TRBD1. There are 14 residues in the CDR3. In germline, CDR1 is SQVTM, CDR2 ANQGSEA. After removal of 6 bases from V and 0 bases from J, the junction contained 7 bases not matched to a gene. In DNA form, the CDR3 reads TGCAGCGTGGGGGACAGTTTTGTGAACACTGAAGCTTTCTTT. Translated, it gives CSVGDSFVNTEAFF.